The clone carrying this T cell receptor (beta chain) was detected only a few times. Its antigen is unidentified. TCRdb re-called the 5' RACE reads through MiXCR, storing one row per CDR3 protein. In the table there are some 300,000 distinct CDR3 sequences, 20% to 25% of which are singletons. The CDR3 runs to 13 residues. V was shortened by 1 base and J by 10 bases, with 8 bases between the two germline ends. Germline V lookup: CDR1 SGHTA, CDR2 FQGNSA. These data originate in a study of T-cell memory formation after mild COVID-19. Study observations and caveats: Mainly CM and EM harbored the contracting CD4+ clones; mainly EMRA harbored the CD8+ ones.

The gene calls are TRBV7-2 and TRBJ1-6; no definite D call. The sequence came from a man aged 18-30 years who had mild COVID-19 (a few samples of this study predate the infection). Cell type and time point are not known. The sample comprised PBMCs or a T cell subset sorted from them (not recorded which). CDR3 in amino acids: CASSLEAGSPLHF. In nucleotides, the CDR3 is TGTGCCAGCAGCTTAGAGGCCGGGTCACCCCTCCACTTT. The full variable domain, in which reference TRBV7-2 and TRBJ1-6 provide the parts outside the CDR3, is GAGVSQSPSNKVTEKGKDVELRCDPISGHTALYWYRQSLGQGLEFLIYFQGNSAPDKSGLPSDRFSAERTGGSVSTLTIQRTQQEDSAVYLCASSLEAGSPLHFGNGTRLTVT.